This T cell receptor beta chain was found in a study of blood T cell repertoires in COVID-19. Generated by immunoSEQ multiplex PCR, the TCRdb table keeps only in-frame clones and is missing some. The sample has about 130,000 clones, 90% seen once; the top ten hold 3.5% to 5%. The germline gives CDR1 SGDLS, CDR2 YYNGEE. The CDR3 covers 14 residues. V was pared by 0 bases and J by 7 bases, with 12 bases between. The chain employs TRBV9 and TRBJ2-3, with D perhaps TRBD2 (5 bases). This receptor was taken from a man in his sixties with COVID-19, enrolled during active disease. Material for sequencing was peripheral blood. CDR3 nucleotides: TGTGCCAGCAGCGTAGTTGTGTCGGGAAATACGCAGTATTTT. Encoded protein: CASSVVVSGNTQYF.